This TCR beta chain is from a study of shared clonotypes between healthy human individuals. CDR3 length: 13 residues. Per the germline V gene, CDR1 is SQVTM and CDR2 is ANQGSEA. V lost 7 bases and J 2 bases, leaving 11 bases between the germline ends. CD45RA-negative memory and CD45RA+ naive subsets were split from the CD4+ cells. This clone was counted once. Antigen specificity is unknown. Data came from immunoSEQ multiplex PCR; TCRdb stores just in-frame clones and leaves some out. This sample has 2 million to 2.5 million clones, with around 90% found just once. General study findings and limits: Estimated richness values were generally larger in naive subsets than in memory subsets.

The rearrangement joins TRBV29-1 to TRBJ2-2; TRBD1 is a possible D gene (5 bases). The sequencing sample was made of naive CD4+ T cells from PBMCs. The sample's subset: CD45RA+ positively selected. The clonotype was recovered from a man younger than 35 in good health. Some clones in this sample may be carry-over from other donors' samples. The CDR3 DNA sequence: TGCAGCGCCCAAGGACAAAACACCGGGGAGCTGTTTTTT. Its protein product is CSAQGQNTGELFF.